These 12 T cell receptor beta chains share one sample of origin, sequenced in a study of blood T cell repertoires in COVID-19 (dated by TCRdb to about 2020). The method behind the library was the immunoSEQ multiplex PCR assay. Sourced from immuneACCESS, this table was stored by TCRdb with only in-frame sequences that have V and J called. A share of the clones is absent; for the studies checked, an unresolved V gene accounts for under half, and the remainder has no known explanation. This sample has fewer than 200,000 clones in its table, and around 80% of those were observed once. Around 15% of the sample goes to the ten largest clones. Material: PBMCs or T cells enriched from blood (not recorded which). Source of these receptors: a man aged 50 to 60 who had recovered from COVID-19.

Here the CDR3 DNA reads TGTGCCAGCAGAAGCAGGGGGAACTATGGCTACACCTTC. This codes for CASRSRGNYGYTF. The rearrangement uses TRBV5-6 and TRBJ1-2; 7 bases line up with TRBD1. The germline V gene has CDR1 SGHDT and CDR2 YYEEEE. This CDR3 has 13 amino acids. The V segment lost 5 bases and the J segment 2 bases; nucleotides outside the gene matches: 3.

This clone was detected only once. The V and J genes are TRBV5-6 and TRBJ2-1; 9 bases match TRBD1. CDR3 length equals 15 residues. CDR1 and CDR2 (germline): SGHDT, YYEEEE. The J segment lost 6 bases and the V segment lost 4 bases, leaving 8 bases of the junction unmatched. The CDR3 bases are TGTGCCAGCAGCCTGTACAGGGGGCCACGCAATGAGCAGTTCTTC. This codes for CASSLYRGPRNEQFF.

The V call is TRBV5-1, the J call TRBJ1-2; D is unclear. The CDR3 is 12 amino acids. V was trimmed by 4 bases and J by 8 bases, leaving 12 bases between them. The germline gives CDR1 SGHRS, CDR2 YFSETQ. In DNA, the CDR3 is TGCGCCAGCAGCCAATCCCTTAGCGGCTACACCTTC. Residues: CASSQSLSGYTF.

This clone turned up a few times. This chain's CDR3 is CATAVRSNQPQHF. The CDR3 coding sequence is TGTGCCACCGCCGTGAGGAGCAATCAGCCCCAGCATTTT. The chain uses TRBV2 and TRBJ1-5; D uncertain. V lost 10 bases to trimming and J lost 1 base, with 11 bases between them. This CDR3 spans 13 amino acids. Germline V lookup: CDR1 SNHLY, CDR2 FYNNEI. The full variable domain, with the rest looked up from reference TRBV2 and TRBJ1-5, is EPEVTQTPSHQVTQMGQEVILRCVPISNHLYFYWYRQILGQKVEFLVSFYNNEISEKSEIFDDQFSVERPDGSNFTLKIRSTKLEDSAMYFCATAVRSNQPQHFGDGTRLSIL.

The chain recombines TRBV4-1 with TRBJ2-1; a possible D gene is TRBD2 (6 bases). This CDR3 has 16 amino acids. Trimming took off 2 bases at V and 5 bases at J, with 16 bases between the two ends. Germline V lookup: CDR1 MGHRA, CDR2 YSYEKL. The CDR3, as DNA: TGCGCCAGCAGCCAATCCTATCCGGGACTGAACAATGAGCAGTTCTTC. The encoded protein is CASSQSYPGLNNEQFF.

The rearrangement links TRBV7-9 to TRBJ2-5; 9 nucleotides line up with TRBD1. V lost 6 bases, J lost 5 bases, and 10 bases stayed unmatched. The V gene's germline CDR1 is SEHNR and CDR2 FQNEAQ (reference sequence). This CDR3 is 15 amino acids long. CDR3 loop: CASSNRQGGFETQYF. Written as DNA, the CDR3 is TGTGCCAGCAGTAATAGACAGGGGGGGTTTGAGACCCAGTACTTC.

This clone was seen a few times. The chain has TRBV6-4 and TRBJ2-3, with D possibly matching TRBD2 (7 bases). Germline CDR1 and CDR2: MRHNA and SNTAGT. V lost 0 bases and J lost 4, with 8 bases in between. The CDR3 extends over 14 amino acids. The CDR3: CASSDSGGPDTQYF. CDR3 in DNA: TGTGCCAGCAGTGACTCGGGGGGGCCAGATACGCAGTATTTT.

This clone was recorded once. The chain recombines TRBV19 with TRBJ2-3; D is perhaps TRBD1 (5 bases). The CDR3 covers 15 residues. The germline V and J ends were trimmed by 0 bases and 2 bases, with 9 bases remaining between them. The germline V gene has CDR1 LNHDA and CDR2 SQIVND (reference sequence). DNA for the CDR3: TGTGCCAGTAGTATAGATCCGGACACCACAGATACGCAGTATTTT. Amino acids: CASSIDPDTTDTQYF.

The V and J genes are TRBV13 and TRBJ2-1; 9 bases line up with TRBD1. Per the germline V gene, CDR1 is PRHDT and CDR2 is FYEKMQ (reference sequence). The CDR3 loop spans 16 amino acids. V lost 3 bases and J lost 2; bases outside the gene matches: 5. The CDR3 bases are TGTGCCAGCAGCTTGGGGGGACAGGGCCCCTACAATGAGCAGTTCTTC. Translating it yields CASSLGGQGPYNEQFF.

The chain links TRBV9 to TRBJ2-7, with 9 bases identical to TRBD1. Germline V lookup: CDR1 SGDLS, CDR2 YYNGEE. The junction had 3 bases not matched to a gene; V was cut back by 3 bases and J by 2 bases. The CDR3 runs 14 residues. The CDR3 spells CASSATGGTYEQYF. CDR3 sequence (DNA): TGTGCCAGCAGCGCGACAGGGGGGACCTACGAGCAGTACTTC. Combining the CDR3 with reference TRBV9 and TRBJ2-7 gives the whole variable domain DSGVTQTPKHLITATGQRVTLRCSPRSGDLSVYWYQQSLDQGLQFLIQYYNGEERAKGNILERFSAQQFPDLHSELNLSSLELGDSALYFCASSATGGTYEQYFGPGTRLTVT.

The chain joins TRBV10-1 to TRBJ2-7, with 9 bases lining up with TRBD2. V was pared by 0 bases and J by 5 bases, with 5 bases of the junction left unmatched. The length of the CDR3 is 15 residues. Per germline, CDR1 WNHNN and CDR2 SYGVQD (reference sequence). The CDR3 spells CASSESASGIHEQYF. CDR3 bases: TGCGCCAGCAGTGAGTCGGCTAGCGGGATCCACGAGCAGTACTTC.

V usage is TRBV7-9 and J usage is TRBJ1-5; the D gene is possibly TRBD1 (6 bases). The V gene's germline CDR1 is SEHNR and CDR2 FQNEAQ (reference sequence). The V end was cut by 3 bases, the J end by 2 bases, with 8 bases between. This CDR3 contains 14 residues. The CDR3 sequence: CASSLGAGNQPQHF. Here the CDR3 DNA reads TGTGCCAGCAGCTTGGGGGCAGGCAATCAGCCCCAGCATTTT. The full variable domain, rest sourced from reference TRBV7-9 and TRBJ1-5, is DTGVSQNPRHKITKRGQNVTFRCDPISEHNRLYWYRQTLGQGPEFLTYFQNEAQLEKSRLLSDRFSAERPKGSFSTLEIQRTEQGDSAMYLCASSLGAGNQPQHFGDGTRLSIL.